The 27 T cell receptor beta chains presented below share a single source sample, sequenced in a study of CD8 T cells in ankylosing spondylitis. TCRdb itself ran the 5' RACE reads through MiXCR, one entry per CDR3 protein. The sample contains about 120,000 distinct CDR3 sequences, roughly 13% of which appear only once. Input material: blood, either unsorted or a sorted T cell fraction (not recorded which). The receptors derive from a female donor with ankylosing spondylitis or in good health (not recorded which).

This clonotype has a handful of counts. This chain links TRBV20-1 with TRBJ2-1; 11 nucleotides agree with TRBD2. After removal of 5 bases from V and 3 bases from J, the junction contained 9 bases not matched to a gene. CDR1 DFQATT and CDR2 SNEGSKA come from the germline V gene (reference sequence). This CDR3 contains 16 residues. CDR3 loop: CSAGPTSGSLYNEQFF. In DNA, the CDR3 is TGCAGTGCTGGACCCACTAGCGGGAGTCTCTACAATGAGCAGTTCTTC.

This clonotype was observed at least ten times. V usage is TRBV5-1 and J usage is TRBJ2-5, with 11 nucleotides matching TRBD2. The germline V gene has CDR1 SGHRS and CDR2 YFSETQ. V lost 4 bases, J lost 4 bases, and 6 bases stayed unmatched. The CDR3 sequence is 15 residues long. This CDR3 is CASSASSGRRETQYF. In DNA form, the CDR3 reads TGCGCCAGCAGCGCCTCTAGCGGGAGGAGAGAGACCCAGTACTTC.

The genes are TRBV20-1 and TRBJ2-1; 7 nucleotides align to TRBD2. The CDR3 is made up of 15 amino acids. CDR1 DFQATT and CDR2 SNEGSKA come from the germline V gene (reference sequence). V dropped 5 bases and J dropped 2; count of bases not matched to a gene: 9. CDR3 region: CSAYGASGAYNEQFF. For the CDR3, the DNA is TGCAGTGCTTACGGGGCCAGCGGGGCCTACAATGAGCAGTTCTTC.

This clonotype was seen at least ten times. This CDR3 reads CASRRQVTNEKLFF. The CDR3 coding sequence is TGTGCCAGTAGAAGACAGGTGACTAATGAAAAACTGTTTTTT. This chain links TRBV19 with TRBJ1-4; weak D call: TRBD1 (6 bases). The CDR3 spans 14 residues. The germline CDR1 and CDR2 sequences are LNHDA and SQIVND (reference sequence). The V gene lost 6 bases and the J gene lost 2 bases, with 10 bases spanning the gap.

This clonotype appeared many times. J is TRBJ1-2 and V is TRBV12-3 or TRBV12-4; no clear D. The CDR3 spans 16 residues. Trimming left V 4 bases short and J 0 bases short, with 15 bases between. CDR3 region: CASSSPFDGTNYGYTF. Written as DNA, the CDR3 is TGTGCCAGCAGTTCACCCTTTGACGGGACTAACTATGGCTACACCTTC.

Judged by abundance, this clonotype is medium-sized. The rearrangement links TRBV12-3 or TRBV12-4 to TRBJ1-5; 8 bases are shared with TRBD1. V shed 2 bases and J 6 bases; nucleotides not matched to a gene: 15. This CDR3 comprises 18 residues. CDR3 in DNA: TGTGCCAGCAGTTTATTTCTATCTGGCAGGGGGCGCGTTCAGCCCCAGCATTTT. Its translation: CASSLFLSGRGRVQPQHF.

This clonotype was seen many times. V gene TRBV25-1 combines with J gene TRBJ2-3; D possibly corresponds to TRBD2 (5 bases). The germline V gene has CDR1 MGHDK and CDR2 SYGVNS. This CDR3 has 12 residues. Trimming took off 8 bases at V and 4 bases at J, with 10 bases between the two ends. This CDR3 is CASAIGADTQYF. The CDR3 DNA is TGTGCCAGCGCGATCGGGGCAGATACGCAGTATTTT.

This chain uses TRBV7-2 with TRBJ2-2; D gene unclear. The CDR3 covers 15 residues. CDR1 and CDR2 from the germline V gene are SGHTA and FQGNSA. The V and J ends lost 3 bases and 0 bases respectively, with 8 bases between them. The CDR3 is CASSFRSSNTGELFF. As DNA, the CDR3 is TGTGCCAGCAGCTTCCGATCATCGAACACCGGGGAGCTGTTTTTT.

The CDR3: CASSLGDREQFF. The CDR3 DNA is TGTGCCAGCAGCCTAGGGGACAGGGAGCAGTTCTTC. V and J are TRBV3-1 and TRBJ2-1, with 8 bases lining up with TRBD1. In germline, CDR1 is LGHDT, CDR2 YNNKEL (reference sequence). V shed 4 bases and J 10 bases; nucleotides not matched to a gene: 3. The CDR3 is 12 amino acids.

This clonotype was counted ten times or more. The gene calls are TRBV2 and TRBJ2-3, with D perhaps TRBD1 or TRBD2 (5 bases each). CDR1 SNHLY and CDR2 FYNNEI come from the germline V gene. Trimming removed 4 bases at V and 2 bases at J, with 13 bases between. The CDR3 covers 15 residues. This CDR3 is CASSGRDAATDTQYF. The CDR3 DNA follows: TGTGCCAGCAGTGGCCGGGACGCTGCCACAGATACGCAGTATTTT.

The chain combines TRBV29-1 with TRBJ1-1; tentatively, D is TRBD1 (5 bases). V was clipped by 6 bases and J by 0 bases, with 14 bases between them. Per germline, CDR1 SQVTM and CDR2 ANQGSEA. This CDR3 is built from 14 residues. The chain's CDR3 is CSVHTRDLNTEAFF. The DNA of the CDR3 is TGCAGCGTGCATACCCGGGACCTGAACACTGAAGCTTTCTTT.

This rearrangement joins TRBV5-6 to TRBJ1-3, with D tentatively TRBD1 (5 bases). V was shortened by 1 base and J by 2 bases, with 13 bases between the two germline ends. The germline V gene encodes CDR1 SGHDT and CDR2 YYEEEE. This CDR3 is built from 16 residues. CDR3 in amino acids: CASSLRRQFTGNTIYF. The DNA of the CDR3 is TGTGCCAGCAGCTTGAGAAGACAGTTTACTGGAAACACCATATATTTT. Full variable domain (remainder filled in from reference TRBV5-6 and TRBJ1-3): DAGVTQSPTHLIKTRGQQVTLRCSPKSGHDTVSWYQQALGQGPQFIFQYYEEEERQRGNFPDRFSGHQFPNYSSELNVNALLLGDSALYLCASSLRRQFTGNTIYFGEGSWLTVV.

This clonotype was counted at least ten times. The chain carries TRBV27 and TRBJ2-7; no firm D call. Per germline, CDR1 MNHEY and CDR2 SMNVEV (reference sequence). V dropped 3 bases and J dropped 12 bases, with 15 bases sitting between them. This CDR3 is 12 amino acids long. CDR3: CASSFTRQVPYF. The CDR3 DNA reads as TGTGCCAGCAGTTTTACCCGGCAGGTGCCGTACTTC.

This clonotype has a count of ten or more. V usage is TRBV7-9 and J usage is TRBJ1-1, with TRBD1 identical over 7 bases. The CDR3 length is 11 residues. The V gene's germline CDR1 is SEHNR and CDR2 FQNEAQ (reference sequence). Trimming took 3 bases from V and 8 from J; bases not matched to a gene: 0. DNA of the CDR3: TGTGCCAGCAGCTTGGACAGGGAAGCTTTCTTT. Amino acids: CASSLDREAFF.

This clonotype was detected many times. This chain uses TRBV29-1 with TRBJ2-3; D may be TRBD1 (6 bases). The CDR3 consists of 13 residues. Trimming took off 8 bases at V and 0 bases at J, with 12 bases between the two ends. The germline V gene has CDR1 SQVTM and CDR2 ANQGSEA. The CDR3 sequence: CSSGTTSTDTQYF. The CDR3 DNA reads as TGCAGCTCTGGGACAACCAGCACAGATACGCAGTATTTT.

This clonotype was found a few times. CDR3 sequence: CASSQVLAGGQETQYF. Written as DNA, the CDR3 is TGTGCCAGCAGCCAAGTCCTAGCGGGGGGCCAAGAGACCCAGTACTTC. The chain carries TRBV3-1 and TRBJ2-5, with 11 bases fitting TRBD2. CDR1 and CDR2 (germline): LGHDT, YNNKEL (reference sequence). Trimming removed 1 base from V and 1 base from J; junction bases left unmatched: 2. This CDR3 has 16 residues.

There are many counts of this clonotype. The chain's CDR3 is CASKDTVSNQPQHF. Here the CDR3 DNA reads TGTGCCAGTAAGGACACAGTTAGCAATCAGCCCCAGCATTTT. The gene calls are TRBV19 and TRBJ1-5; D is perhaps TRBD1 (5 bases). The CDR3 consists of 14 residues. CDR1 and CDR2 (germline): LNHDA, SQIVND (reference sequence). V lost 7 bases to trimming and J lost 0 bases, with 10 bases between them.

A few counts support this clonotype. The genes are TRBV5-1 and TRBJ2-2, with 10 bases fitting TRBD1. The CDR3 has 15 residues. CDR1 is SGHRS and CDR2 is YFSETQ in the germline V gene. V dropped 6 bases and J dropped 1; count of bases not matched to a gene: 3. The CDR3 here is CASNRDRGNTGELFF. The CDR3 DNA sequence: TGCGCCAGCAACCGGGACAGGGGGAACACCGGGGAGCTGTTTTTT.

The sample holds a few counts of this clonotype. The junction departs from the called germline gene at one end, perhaps through a read error. The gene calls are TRBV12-3 or TRBV12-4 and TRBJ2-1; 12 nucleotides align to TRBD2. The CDR3 runs to 12 residues. CDR3 protein: CASSLTSGSPLF. For the CDR3, the DNA is TGTGCCAGCAGTTTGACTAGCGGGAGCCCGCTCTTC.

The J gene is TRBJ2-7, the V gene TRBV7-9; 11 nucleotides align to TRBD1. The V and J ends lost 4 bases and 0 bases, in that order; junction bases with no gene match: 8. This CDR3 region has 17 residues. CDR1 is SEHNR, CDR2 FQNEAQ, per germline (reference sequence). The CDR3 bases are TGTGCCAGCAGCTACGGGACAGGGGGGACCCTCTCCTACGAGCAGTACTTC. It codes for CASSYGTGGTLSYEQYF.

Ten or more counts support this clonotype. This chain joins TRBV6-5 and TRBJ2-7, with D possibly being TRBD2 (6 bases). Between the trimmed V and J ends, which lost 4 bases and 3 bases, there was a span of 7 bases. CDR1 is MNHEY, CDR2 SVGAGI, per germline. The CDR3 covers 12 residues. In nucleotides, the CDR3 is TGTGCCAGCAGTTCGCGGGGCTACGAGCAGTACTTC. Encoded protein: CASSSRGYEQYF.

This clonotype has at least ten counts. This sequence joins TRBV20-1 and TRBJ2-3; TRBD1 matches 11 bases. Germline V gives CDR1 DFQATT, CDR2 SNEGSKA (reference sequence). Trimming at V came to 5 bases and at J to 4 bases, leaving 5 bases not matched to a gene. The CDR3 covers 14 residues. CDR3 nucleotide sequence: TGCAGTGCTCCACAGGGACAGGGGGCAGATACGCAGTATTTT. Its protein is CSAPQGQGADTQYF.

This clonotype came up a few times. The V call is TRBV5-1, the J call TRBJ2-4; 8 nucleotides agree with TRBD1. Germline V gene lookup returns CDR1 SGHRS and CDR2 YFSETQ. V dropped 7 bases and J dropped 5; count of bases not matched to a gene: 8. The CDR3 has 14 amino acids. CDR3 DNA: TGCGCCAGCGCACAGGGGGGTGGTGAAAACATTCAGTACTTC. Its translation: CASAQGGGENIQYF.

This clonotype was seen more than once but under ten times. The chain has TRBV18 and TRBJ2-1; 9 bases align to TRBD2. Germline V gene sequence: CDR1 KGHSH, CDR2 LQKENI. This CDR3 region has 14 residues. Losses at the gene ends were 4 bases for V and 6 bases for J; bases not matched to a gene: 4. The DNA of the CDR3 is TGTGCCAGCTCACGGCGGGAGGGGATCAATGAGCAGTTCTTC. It codes for CASSRREGINEQFF.

This clonotype was detected ten times or more. The chain has TRBV9 and TRBJ1-2; D is undetermined. The CDR3 sequence is 15 residues long. Between the trimmed V and J ends, which lost 0 bases and 4 bases, there was a span of 13 bases. The germline CDR1 and CDR2 sequences are SGDLS and YYNGEE. CDR3 in DNA: TGTGCCAGCAGCGTAGGTGTGGTATCGGGCTATGGCTACACCTTC. Translation gives CASSVGVVSGYGYTF.

As for this clonotype: Compared with germline, one end of the junction differs, possibly owing to a read error. This sequence joins TRBV5-1 and TRBJ2-5; TRBD2 matches 11 bases. The CDR3 contains 16 residues. Germline lookup yields CDR1 SGHRS and CDR2 YFSETQ. CDR3 region: CTSSLLTSGMAETQYF. For the CDR3, the DNA is TGCACCAGCAGCTTACTGACTAGCGGGATGGCGGAGACCCAGTACTTC.

The chain employs TRBV7-3 and TRBJ2-7, with D perhaps matching TRBD1 or TRBD2 (5 bases each). Germline CDR1 is SGHTA and CDR2 is FQGTGA. There are 14 residues in the CDR3. Trimming removed 2 bases from V and 2 bases from J, with 10 bases in between. The DNA for the CDR3 is TGTGCCAGCAGCTTAGGCACGGGGCCCTACGAGCAGTACTTC. Amino acid sequence: CASSLGTGPYEQYF.